This TCR beta chain is drawn from a study of cytomegalovirus exposure and HLA in healthy donors. Regarding the study as a whole: In a later analysis, TCR association rates varied by HLA locus: DRB1 most, HLA-C fewest. Several of the most significant clusters appeared, in a later analysis, to be linked to common viral pathogens. According to an earlier analysis, most TCR beta V segments yielded productive rearrangements about 87% or about 30% of the time. A later analysis found most CMV-associated TCR beta chains apparently HLA-restricted.

60 Vbeta and 13 Jbeta primers were used in PCR. TCRdb's table, derived via immunoSEQ multiplex PCR, lists solely in-frame clones and lacks some. Here the sample spans about 140,000 clones, around 78% being singletons. The CDR3 contains 17 residues. The V gene's germline CDR1 is SGHVS and CDR2 FNYEAQ. V trimming: 7 bases; J trimming: 5 bases; junction bases outside the gene matches: 13. As for this clone: Antigen specificity is unknown.

This chain joins TRBV7-6 and TRBJ2-1; 11 bases line up with TRBD2. The specimen sequenced was PBMCs. The clonotype comes from a young woman in good health and CMV-seropositive. CDR3 amino acids: CASTKGLAAKMNNEQFF. The CDR3 nucleotides read TGTGCCAGCACCAAGGGACTAGCGGCCAAAATGAACAATGAGCAGTTCTTC.